This record concerns one T cell receptor (beta chain) sequence. The antigen is unknown. The sample originates from a study of CD8 T cells in Susac syndrome. Notes on the study in general: Only a relatively small number of individuals were included in the TCR sequencing and HLA analysis. Clonal expansion was missing from Susac syndrome CD4+ T cell repertoires.

Germline CDR1 SGHRS, CDR2 YFSETQ. The CDR3 length is 15 residues. Trimming at V came to 6 bases and at J to 4 bases, leaving 11 bases not matched to a gene. Reverse transcription used 0.5 to 1 ug RNA and random hexamers. TCR beta CDR3 was amplified by immunoSEQ multiplex PCR. This amplification extended across 54 Vbeta and 13 Jbeta segments. TCRdb passed the immunoSEQ multiplex PCR reads through MiXCR, listing each CDR3 protein once. The repertoire holds over 100,000 distinct CDR3 sequences, with 96% as singletons. Sequenced: CD4+ T cells from PBMCs. This chain uses TRBV5-1 with TRBJ2-7; 9 positions agree with TRBD2. The origin of this receptor is a human donor with Susac syndrome. DNA for the CDR3: TGCGCCAGCACGGCTAGCGGGACTACACCGTACGAGCAGTACTTC. This sequence encodes CASTASGTTPYEQYF.